This TCR beta chain was profiled in a study of blood T cell repertoires in COVID-19. Participants came from some 26 US areas, aged roughly 18 to 89 years. This CDR3 spans 15 amino acids. The ends lost 4 bases at V and 5 bases at J; junction bases unmatched: 6. CDR1 and CDR2 from the germline V gene are LGHDT and YNNKEL (reference sequence). In this sample, this clone turned up once. Source study methods: Amplification of reference gene primers was used by the study to estimate nucleated cell counts. Assay: immunoSEQ multiplex PCR; the TCRdb copy retains only in-frame clones and omits some. Clone size and V and J calls were adopted from that table, with D and trimming inferred from the DNA. The data show 130,000 to 150,000 clones, over 80% seen once.

The material sequenced was PBMCs or T cells enriched from blood (not recorded which). The rearrangement uses TRBV3-1 (or the pseudogene TRBV3-2) and TRBJ1-4; 8 bases are a match to TRBD1. The clonotype originates from a man between 60 and 75 years old who had recovered from COVID-19. The CDR3 sequence is CASSRGQGPNEKLFF. CDR3 DNA sequence: TGTGCCAGCAGCCGAGGACAGGGACCCAATGAAAAACTGTTTTTT.